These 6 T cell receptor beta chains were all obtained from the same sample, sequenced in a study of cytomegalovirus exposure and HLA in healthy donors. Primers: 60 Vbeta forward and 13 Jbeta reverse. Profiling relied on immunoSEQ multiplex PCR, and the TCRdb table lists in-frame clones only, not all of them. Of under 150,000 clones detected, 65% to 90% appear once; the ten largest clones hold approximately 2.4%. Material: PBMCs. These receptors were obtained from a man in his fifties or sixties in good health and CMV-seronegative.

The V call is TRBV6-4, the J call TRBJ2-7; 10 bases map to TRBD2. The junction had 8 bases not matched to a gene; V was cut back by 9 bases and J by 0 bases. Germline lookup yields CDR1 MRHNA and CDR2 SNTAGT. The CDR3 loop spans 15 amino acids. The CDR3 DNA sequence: TGTGCCAGAGACCGGGGACTAGCGTACTCCTACGAGCAGTACTTC. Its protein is CARDRGLAYSYEQYF.

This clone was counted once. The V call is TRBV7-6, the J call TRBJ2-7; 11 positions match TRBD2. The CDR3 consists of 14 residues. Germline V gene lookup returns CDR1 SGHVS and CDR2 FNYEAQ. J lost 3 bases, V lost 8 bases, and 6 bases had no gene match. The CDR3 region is CASAVAGGDYEQYF. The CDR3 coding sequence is TGTGCCAGCGCGGTAGCGGGGGGGGACTACGAGCAGTACTTC.

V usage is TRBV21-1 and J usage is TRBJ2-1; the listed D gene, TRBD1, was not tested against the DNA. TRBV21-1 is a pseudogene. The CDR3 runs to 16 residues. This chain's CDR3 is CASSNPGTKAYNEQFF. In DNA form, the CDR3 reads TGTGCCAGCAGCAACCCTGGGACAAAAGCCTACAATGAGCAGTTCTTC.

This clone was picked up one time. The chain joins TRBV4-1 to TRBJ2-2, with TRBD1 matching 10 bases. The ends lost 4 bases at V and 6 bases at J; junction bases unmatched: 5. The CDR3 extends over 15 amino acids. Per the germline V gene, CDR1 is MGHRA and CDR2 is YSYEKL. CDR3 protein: CASSPRQGAPGELFF. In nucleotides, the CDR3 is TGCGCCAGCAGCCCCCGACAGGGGGCCCCCGGGGAGCTGTTTTTT.

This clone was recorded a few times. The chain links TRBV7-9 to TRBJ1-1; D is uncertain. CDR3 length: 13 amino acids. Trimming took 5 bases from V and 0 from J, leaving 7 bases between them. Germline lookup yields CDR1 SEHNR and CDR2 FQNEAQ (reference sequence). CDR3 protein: CASSRELNTEAFF. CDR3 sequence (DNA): TGTGCCAGCAGCCGAGAGCTGAACACTGAAGCTTTCTTT.

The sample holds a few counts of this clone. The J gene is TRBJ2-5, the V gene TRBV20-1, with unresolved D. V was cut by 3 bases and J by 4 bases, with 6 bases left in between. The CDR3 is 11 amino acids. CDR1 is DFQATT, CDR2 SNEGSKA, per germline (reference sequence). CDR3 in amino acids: CSASEVETQYF. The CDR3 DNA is TGCAGTGCTAGCGAGGTAGAGACCCAGTACTTC.